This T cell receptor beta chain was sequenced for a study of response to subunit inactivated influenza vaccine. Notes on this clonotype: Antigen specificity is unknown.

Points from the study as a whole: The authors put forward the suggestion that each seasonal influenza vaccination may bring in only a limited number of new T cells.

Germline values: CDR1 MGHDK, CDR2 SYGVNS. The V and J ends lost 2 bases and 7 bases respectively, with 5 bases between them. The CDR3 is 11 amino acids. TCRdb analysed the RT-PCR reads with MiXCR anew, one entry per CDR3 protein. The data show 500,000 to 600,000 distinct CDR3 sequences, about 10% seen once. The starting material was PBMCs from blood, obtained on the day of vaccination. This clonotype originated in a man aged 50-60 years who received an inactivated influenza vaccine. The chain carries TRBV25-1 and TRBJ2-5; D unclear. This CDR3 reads CASSEPGTQYF. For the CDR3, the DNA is TGTGCCAGCAGTGAACCGGGGACCCAGTACTTC.